This T cell receptor (beta chain) was sequenced in a study of control samples from healthy donors and cancer patients. Profiling relied on immunoSEQ multiplex PCR, and the TCRdb table lists in-frame clones only, not all of them. The sample includes tens of thousands of clones, more than 75% of them seen just once. The sequence was obtained from a woman in her 50s with lung cancer. The source material was PBMCs.

For the CDR3, the DNA is TGTGCCAGCAGCTCTAGAACACGGAATTCACCCCTCCACTTT. This sequence encodes CASSSRTRNSPLHF. This chain links TRBV5-6 with TRBJ1-6, with D uncertain. The CDR3 runs 14 residues. V lost 3 bases and J 7 bases, leaving 11 bases between the germline ends. Germline V CDR1 and CDR2: SGHDT, YYEEEE.